The 18 T cell receptor beta chains below come from one sample, sequenced in a study of spatial heterogeneity in lung cancer. TCRdb re-called the 5' RACE reads through MiXCR, storing one row per CDR3 protein. Of about 2,900 distinct CDR3 sequences in the sample, 18% are singletons; the top ten hold more than 15%. Documented time point: sample taken at primary tumor resection. The input for sequencing was normal lung tissue next to the tumor, taken at surgery. These receptors were obtained from a male donor with early-stage non-small cell lung cancer.

By share of the sample, this clonotype is medium-sized. The rearrangement links TRBV10-3 to TRBJ2-3, with 7 bases fitting TRBD1. The trim removed 6 bases at V and 3 bases at J, leaving 6 bases unmatched. The CDR3 consists of 14 residues. CDR1 and CDR2 from the germline V gene are ENHRY and SYGVKD. This CDR3 is CAIRDRVETDTQYF. The CDR3 nucleotides read TGTGCCATCAGAGACAGGGTGGAGACAGATACGCAGTATTTT.

By its share, this clonotype is medium-sized. The V call is TRBV14, the J call TRBJ1-2; D unresolved. The germline gives CDR1 SGHDN, CDR2 FVKESK. Trimming removed 0 bases from V and 5 bases from J, with 10 bases in between. This CDR3 is built from 14 residues. For the CDR3, the DNA is TGTGCCAGCAGCCAAGATGCACAGTCTTATGGCTACACCTTC. Its translation: CASSQDAQSYGYTF.

The CDR3 here is CASSFLNSYGYTF. The CDR3 nucleotides read TGTGCCAGCAGCTTCCTCAACAGTTATGGCTACACCTTC. V usage is TRBV5-8 and J usage is TRBJ1-2; D uncertain. V gave up 2 bases and J gave up 5 bases, with 10 bases separating them. This CDR3 is built from 13 residues. CDR1 and CDR2 (germline): SGHTS, YDEGEE.

This clonotype is termed medium-sized. This chain uses TRBV7-3 with TRBJ2-5; D may be TRBD1 (5 bases). Per germline, CDR1 SGHTA and CDR2 FQGTGA. This CDR3 spans 15 amino acids. V was trimmed by 2 bases and J by 1 base, leaving 11 bases between them. As DNA, the CDR3 is TGTGCCAGCAGCTTACGGGCAGGGATCCAAGAGACCCAGTACTTC. Translated: CASSLRAGIQETQYF. Full variable domain (missing parts from reference TRBV7-3 and TRBJ2-5): GAGVSQTPSNKVTEKGKYVELRCDPISGHTALYWYRQSLGQGPEFLIYFQGTGAADDSGLPNDRFFAVRPEGSVSTLKIQRTERGDSAVYLCASSLRAGIQETQYFGPGTRLLVL.

This clonotype was seen more than once but under ten times. The rearrangement joins TRBV5-1 to TRBJ2-3, with D tentatively TRBD1 or TRBD2 (5 bases each). The V gene lost 4 bases and the J gene lost 1 base, with 7 bases spanning the gap. The CDR3 extends over 13 amino acids. Germline V gene sequence: CDR1 SGHRS, CDR2 YFSETQ. Here the CDR3 DNA reads TGCGCCAGCAGCCGGGGCCGCACAGATACGCAGTATTTT. It is translated as CASSRGRTDTQYF.

In its sample, this clonotype is medium-sized. This chain links TRBV25-1 with TRBJ1-4, with a tentative D call TRBD1 (5 bases). Germline CDR1 is MGHDK and CDR2 is SYGVNS. The V end was cut by 0 bases, the J end by 1 base, with 9 bases between. The CDR3 covers 16 residues. The CDR3 DNA is TGTGCCAGCAGTGAATACGGGAGGGGAACTAATGAAAAACTGTTTTTT. It yields the protein CASSEYGRGTNEKLFF.

This clonotype was found a few times. The chain couples TRBV6-5 to TRBJ1-5, with D possibly TRBD1 on 5 matching bases. This CDR3 has 13 residues. Between the trimmed V and J ends, which lost 5 bases and 3 bases, there was a span of 8 bases. The germline CDR1 and CDR2 sequences are MNHEY and SVGAGI. In nucleotides, the CDR3 is TGTGCCAGCAGTCGGGACTACAATCAGCCCCAGCATTTT. This translates into CASSRDYNQPQHF.

By share, this clonotype counts as large (0.1 to 1%). V is TRBV20-1 and J is TRBJ2-3; D possibly corresponds to TRBD2 (6 bases). From germline, CDR1 is DFQATT and CDR2 SNEGSKA (reference sequence). The V end lost 2 bases, the J end lost 0 bases, and 18 bases lay between the germline ends. The CDR3 covers 17 residues. CDR3: CSARPTSFLTSTDTQYF. The CDR3 nucleotides are TGCAGTGCTAGACCTACTAGCTTTCTGACTAGCACAGATACGCAGTATTTT.

The chain links TRBV12-2 to TRBJ2-7; TRBD2, the D gene given by the table, was not confirmed from the DNA. TRBV12-2 is reported as a pseudogene. The CDR3 has 19 residues. The CDR3 DNA sequence: TGTGCAAGTCGCTTAGCGGGTCTAGCGGGAGGGCCGGGAACCTACGAGCAGTACTTC. Its translation: CASRLAGLAGGPGTYEQYF.

This clonotype is medium-sized (0.01 to 0.1%) in the sample. The CDR3 protein is CASSEFTGLAGNEQFF. The CDR3 bases are TGTGCCAGCAGCGAATTCACGGGACTAGCGGGCAATGAGCAGTTCTTC. The chain uses TRBV14 and TRBJ2-1; 12 bases line up with TRBD2. Germline CDR1 and CDR2: SGHDN and FVKESK. The ends lost 5 bases at V and 6 bases at J; junction bases unmatched: 8. CDR3 length: 16 amino acids.

Relative to its sample, this clonotype is medium-sized. V gene TRBV7-2 combines with J gene TRBJ2-7; no clear D gene. This CDR3 contains 14 residues. From germline, CDR1 is SGHTA and CDR2 FQGNSA. The V end lost 5 bases, the J end lost 0 bases, and 11 bases lay between the germline ends. The CDR3 DNA reads as TGTGCCAGCAGCACCCGCGGCAGCTCCTACGAGCAGTACTTC. Protein sequence: CASSTRGSSYEQYF.

This clonotype is categorized as medium-sized. This chain joins TRBV7-2 and TRBJ2-7, with 7 bases lining up with TRBD2. Trimming cost V 5 bases and J 4 bases; bases outside gene matches: 8. Germline V gene sequence: CDR1 SGHTA, CDR2 FQGNSA. The CDR3 runs 14 residues. The CDR3 here is CASSPGTIPYEQYF. The DNA of the CDR3 is TGTGCCAGCAGCCCGGGGACTATTCCTTACGAGCAGTACTTC.

CDR3 sequence reads: CASSLRPTGSQETQYF. The CDR3 region has the DNA TGCGCCAGCAGCCTGCGGCCGACGGGCAGCCAAGAGACCCAGTACTTC. The V gene is TRBV5-1, the J gene TRBJ2-5; D is undetermined. Germline V gene data show CDR1 as SGHRS and CDR2 as YFSETQ. V lost 4 bases, J lost 1 base, and 17 bases lay in between. CDR3 length: 16 residues.

In the case of this clonotype: Compared with germline, one end of the junction differs, possibly owing to a read error. This chain joins TRBV5-4 and TRBJ2-5, with D hard to call. Per germline, CDR1 SGHNT and CDR2 YYREEE (reference sequence). The CDR3 is 15 residues long. CDR3 sequence: CASSLVVAGQETQYF. As DNA, the CDR3 is TGTGCCAGTAGCTTGGTGGTAGCCGGCCAAGAGACCCAGTACTTC.

This clonotype is categorized as large. The chain employs TRBV29-1 and TRBJ2-5; a weak D match, TRBD1 (7 bases). Trimming removed 6 bases from V and 5 bases from J, with 16 bases in between. This CDR3 is built from 13 residues. CDR1 and CDR2 (germline): SQVTM, ANQGSEA. CDR3: CSVRRGEMETQYF. The CDR3 coding sequence is TGCAGCGTCCGCAGGGGGGAGATGGAGACCCAGTACTTC. Together with reference TRBV29-1 and TRBJ2-5, the CDR3 gives the full variable domain: SAVISQKPSRDICQRGTSLTIQCQVDSQVTMMFWYRQQPGQSLTLIATANQGSEATYESGFVIDKFPISRPNLTFSTLTVSNMSPEDSSIYLCSVRRGEMETQYFGPGTRLLVL.

The J gene is TRBJ2-2, the V gene TRBV20-1; TRBD1 matches at 8 bases. The V gene's germline CDR1 is DFQATT and CDR2 SNEGSKA (reference sequence). The V gene end was trimmed by 6 bases and the J gene end by 7 bases; junction bases not matched to a gene: 13. The CDR3 has 15 amino acids. CDR3 protein: CSAPRGQAVVGELFF. CDR3 bases: TGCAGTGCACCCAGGGGGCAGGCTGTAGTCGGGGAGCTGTTTTTT.

The chain employs TRBV7-6 and TRBJ1-6, with 7 bases identical to TRBD1. The CDR3 consists of 14 residues. J lost 9 bases, V lost 1 base, and 3 bases had no gene match. Germline CDR1 SGHVS, CDR2 FNYEAQ. The chain's CDR3 is CASSLVTGSSPLHF. The CDR3 DNA sequence: TGTGCCAGCAGCTTAGTGACAGGGAGTTCACCCCTCCACTTT. Together with reference TRBV7-6 and TRBJ1-6, the CDR3 gives the full variable domain: GAGVSQSPRYKVTKRGQDVALRCDPISGHVSLYWYRQALGQGPEFLTYFNYEAQQDKSGLPNDRFSAERPEGSISTLTIQRTEQRDSAMYRCASSLVTGSSPLHFGNGTRLTVT.

This chain connects TRBV7-2 to TRBJ2-1, with D tentatively TRBD1 or TRBD2 (5 bases each). The CDR3 extends over 15 amino acids. The germline gives CDR1 SGHTA, CDR2 FQGNSA. The V end lost 5 bases, the J end lost 6 bases, and 17 bases lay between the germline ends. The CDR3, as DNA: TGTGCCAGCAGCCTCGGGACCCACGGAATCAATGAGCAGTTCTTC. Translating gives CASSLGTHGINEQFF.